The 20 T cell receptor beta chains below all came from one sample that was sequenced in a study of cytomegalovirus exposure and HLA in healthy donors. This PCR relied on a set of 60 Vbeta primers and 13 Jbeta primers. Assay used: immunoSEQ multiplex PCR; TCRdb lists only in-frame clones, some missing. The data contain 100,000 or so clones, 75% of them singletons. Sequencing used PBMCs. These receptors originate from a middle-aged man in good health and CMV-seronegative.

The V and J genes are TRBV7-2 and TRBJ2-1, with 10 nucleotides matching TRBD2. The CDR3 spans 16 residues. Germline-derived CDR1 and CDR2 are SGHTA and FQGNSA. V lost 5 bases and J lost 5; bases outside the gene matches: 9. CDR3 nucleotide sequence: TGTGCCAGCAGCGCTACCGGGACTAGCGACCACAATGAGCAGTTCTTC. Translated, it gives CASSATGTSDHNEQFF.

The chain is built from TRBV27 and TRBJ1-1; D gene uncertain. V was shortened by 2 bases and J by 5 bases, with 15 bases between the two germline ends. The CDR3 is 15 residues long. Germline V lookup: CDR1 MNHEY, CDR2 SMNVEV (reference sequence). This CDR3 is CASSLKNPGQTEAFF. CDR3 bases: TGTGCCAGCAGTTTAAAAAATCCTGGGCAAACTGAAGCTTTCTTT.

This chain links TRBV21-1 with TRBJ1-2. TRBV21-1 corresponds to a pseudogene. This CDR3 spans 16 amino acids. CDR3 in amino acids: CASSKALEGSLYGYTF. As DNA, the CDR3 is TGTGCCAGCAGCAAGGCGCTAGAGGGTAGCCTTTATGGCTACACCTTC.

The J gene is TRBJ1-1, the V gene TRBV2; D is undetermined. The CDR3 sequence is 13 residues long. Germline V gene data show CDR1 as SNHLY and CDR2 as FYNNEI. V lost 8 bases and J 1 base, leaving 11 bases between the germline ends. DNA of the CDR3: TGTGCCAGCGGAGGACTGGGGAACACTGAAGCTTTCTTT. Translated: CASGGLGNTEAFF.

The chain links TRBV19 to TRBJ2-7; D is possibly TRBD2 (6 bases). CDR3 length: 14 residues. The germline V and J ends were trimmed by 6 bases and 2 bases, with 14 bases remaining between them. Germline CDR1 LNHDA, CDR2 SQIVND (reference sequence). CDR3 sequence (DNA): TGTGCCAGTAGCCCAGGAGGGGCCGCCTACGAGCAGTACTTC. Translating gives CASSPGGAAYEQYF.

V is TRBV7-8 and J is TRBJ2-3; D is perhaps TRBD1 (6 bases). The V gene's germline CDR1 is SGHVS and CDR2 FQNEAQ. Between the trimmed V and J ends, which lost 5 bases and 0 bases, there was a span of 12 bases. This CDR3 region has 15 residues. This CDR3 is CASSQWTASTDTQYF. The CDR3 nucleotides read TGTGCCAGCAGCCAGTGGACAGCTAGCACAGATACGCAGTATTTT. Supplemented by reference TRBV7-8 and TRBJ2-3, the full variable domain reads GAGVSQSPRYKVAKRGQDVALRCDPISGHVSLFWYQQALGQGPEFLTYFQNEAQLDKSGLPSDRFFAERPEGSVSTLKIQRTQQEDSAVYLCASSQWTASTDTQYFGPGTRLTVL.

V usage is TRBV27 and J usage is TRBJ2-6, with D perhaps TRBD1 (5 bases). V was shortened by 5 bases and J by 2 bases, with 7 bases between the two germline ends. The CDR3 has 14 amino acids. Germline lookup yields CDR1 MNHEY and CDR2 SMNVEV (reference sequence). The CDR3 DNA reads as TGTGCCAGCAGTGACAGAGCTGGGGCCAACGTCCTGACTTTC. This codes for CASSDRAGANVLTF.

The rearrangement uses TRBV28 and TRBJ2-1; 10 nucleotides match TRBD1. The germline gives CDR1 MDHEN, CDR2 SYDVKM. The CDR3 totals 15 residues. The trim removed 7 bases at V and 5 bases at J, leaving 8 bases unmatched. The CDR3 here is CASTPPGQGNNEQFF. In nucleotides, the CDR3 is TGTGCCAGCACCCCGCCGGGACAGGGGAACAATGAGCAGTTCTTC.

The CDR3 DNA reads TGTGCCAGCAGCTTGGCCGGGACAGGGTTAGCCGAGCAGTACTTC. Protein: CASSLAGTGLAEQYF. This chain connects TRBV5-5 to TRBJ2-7, with 9 bases lining up with TRBD1. The CDR3 contains 15 residues. In germline, CDR1 is SGHKS, CDR2 YYEKEE (reference sequence). J lost 6 bases, V lost 0 bases, and 7 bases had no gene match.

V gene TRBV5-1 combines with J gene TRBJ2-5; TRBD1 agrees at 8 bases. CDR1 is SGHRS, CDR2 YFSETQ, per germline. The V and J ends lost 0 bases and 9 bases, in that order; junction bases with no gene match: 13. The CDR3 loop spans 16 amino acids. The CDR3 region is CASSLAPGTGPRAQYF. CDR3 in DNA: TGCGCCAGCAGCTTGGCCCCCGGGACAGGCCCTAGGGCCCAGTACTTC.

This rearrangement joins TRBV4-2 to TRBJ1-4, with unresolved D. The germline gives CDR1 LGHNA, CDR2 YNFKEQ. This CDR3 has 15 residues. The ends were cut back, 0 bases at V and 8 bases at J, with 13 bases in the middle. The CDR3 spells CASSQDTSLGEKLFF. The CDR3 DNA reads TGTGCCAGCAGCCAAGATACGTCATTGGGCGAAAAACTGTTTTTT.

The genes are TRBV5-5 and TRBJ1-5, with D unresolved. Germline V gene data show CDR1 as SGHKS and CDR2 as YYEKEE (reference sequence). Between the trimmed V and J ends, which lost 1 base and 7 bases, there was a span of 15 bases. This CDR3 has 15 amino acids. The CDR3, as DNA: TGTGCCAGCAGCTTGTCTCTTCCGGGAAACCAGCCCCAGCATTTT. It translates to CASSLSLPGNQPQHF.

For the CDR3, the DNA is TGTGCCAGCAGCGGACGACAGGTCACGGTAGAGACCCAGTACTTC. This encodes CASSGRQVTVETQYF. This chain joins TRBV6-1 and TRBJ2-5; possibly TRBD1 for D (6 bases). CDR1 is MNHNS, CDR2 SASEGT, per germline. The CDR3 is made up of 15 amino acids. Trimming took off 6 bases at V and 4 bases at J, with 18 bases between the two ends.

The sample holds a few counts of this clone. The V and J genes are TRBV6-6 and TRBJ2-2; D unresolved. The CDR3 extends over 13 amino acids. The ends were cut back, 5 bases at V and 3 bases at J, with 7 bases in the middle. Germline loops: CDR1 MNHNY, CDR2 SVGAGI (reference sequence). CDR3 bases: TGTGCCAGCAGTCAACGAGACACCGGGGAGCTGTTTTTT. It specifies CASSQRDTGELFF.

The V gene is TRBV29-1, the J gene TRBJ1-4, with D tentatively TRBD1 (5 bases). Germline V gene lookup returns CDR1 SQVTM and CDR2 ANQGSEA. CDR3 size: 15 residues. Trimming pared 6 bases from V and 5 bases from J, leaving 19 bases between. CDR3 residues: CSVRIWSRGNEKLFF. In DNA, the CDR3 is TGCAGCGTACGGATTTGGTCCCGGGGGAATGAAAAACTGTTTTTT.

The V gene is TRBV29-1, the J gene TRBJ1-1, with TRBD1 identical over 11 bases. This CDR3 is built from 13 residues. V shed 8 bases, J shed 2 bases, and the junction held 4 bases outside the gene matches. Germline CDR1 reads SQVTM; CDR2 reads ANQGSEA. The CDR3: CSIGQGANTEAFF. CDR3 bases: TGCAGCATAGGACAGGGGGCAAACACTGAAGCTTTCTTT. Based on the CDR3 plus reference TRBV29-1 and TRBJ1-1, the full variable domain is SAVISQKPSRDICQRGTSLTIQCQVDSQVTMMFWYRQQPGQSLTLIATANQGSEATYESGFVIDKFPISRPNLTFSTLTVSNMSPEDSSIYLCSIGQGANTEAFFGQGTRLTVV.

This clone was picked up one time. The chain couples TRBV11-2 to TRBJ2-1, with a weak D call TRBD1 (5 bases). Germline V lookup: CDR1 SGHAT, CDR2 FQNNGV. Trimming left V 4 bases short and J 10 bases short, with 14 bases between. The CDR3 extends over 13 amino acids. The CDR3 DNA reads TGTGCCAGCAGCTCAGCCAGGGTTGGAGAGCAGTTCTTC. Translation gives CASSSARVGEQFF. Supplemented by reference TRBV11-2 and TRBJ2-1, the full variable domain reads EAGVAQSPRYKIIEKRQSVAFWCNPISGHATLYWYQQILGQGPKLLIQFQNNGVVDDSQLPKDRFSAERLKGVDSTLKIQPAKLEDSAVYLCASSSARVGEQFFGPGTRLTVL.

The chain combines TRBV19 with TRBJ1-1, with 7 nucleotides matching TRBD1. The CDR3 has 14 residues. Trimming at V came to 7 bases and at J to 1 base, leaving 6 bases not matched to a gene. The germline V gene has CDR1 LNHDA and CDR2 SQIVND (reference sequence). The CDR3 spells CASKGNRGNTEAFF. In DNA form, the CDR3 reads TGTGCCAGTAAGGGTAACAGGGGGAACACTGAAGCTTTCTTT.

J is TRBJ2-3 and V is TRBV4-3, with D perhaps matching TRBD2 (5 bases). Trimming stripped 0 bases from V and 7 bases from J, with 14 bases between. The CDR3 loop spans 15 amino acids. Per germline, CDR1 LGHNA and CDR2 YSLEER. The CDR3 nucleotides are TGCGCCAGCAGCCAAGACGGGCACGGGGATAATACGCAGTATTTT. Amino acid sequence: CASSQDGHGDNTQYF.

The V call is TRBV7-2, the J call TRBJ1-1, with 7 nucleotides matching TRBD1. J was trimmed by 5 bases and V by 4 bases; bases with no gene match: 4. The CDR3 length is 13 residues. CDR1 is SGHTA and CDR2 is FQGNSA in the germline V gene. As DNA, the CDR3 is TGTGCCAGCAGCTCGACAGGGTTTACTGAAGCTTTCTTT. Translation gives CASSSTGFTEAFF.